These 21 T cell receptor beta chains share one sample of origin, sequenced in a study of blood T cell repertoires in COVID-19. Assay used: immunoSEQ multiplex PCR; TCRdb lists only in-frame clones, some missing. There are some 230,000 clones in the sample; roughly 80% occur only once, and less than 7.5% lies in the top ten. Source material: peripheral blood. Receptors were obtained from a woman aged 45-65 years with acute or convalescent COVID-19.

The V call is TRBV5-4, the J call TRBJ2-3; 8 positions match TRBD2. This CDR3 comprises 19 residues. Germline V CDR1 and CDR2: SGHNT, YYREEE (reference sequence). V lost 3 bases to trimming and J lost 8 bases; unmatched junction nucleotides: 23. CDR3 protein: CASSSPVGAGEGGRGTQYF. The CDR3 DNA reads TGTGCCAGCAGCTCCCCCGTAGGAGCGGGAGAAGGTGGTAGAGGTACGCAGTATTTT.

The DNA for the CDR3 is TGTGCCAGCAGCGGGGAGAACACAGATACGCAGTATTTT. Encoded protein: CASSGENTDTQYF. The J gene is TRBJ2-3, the V gene TRBV28; possible D gene TRBD2, 5 bases. Germline CDR1 reads MDHEN; CDR2 reads SYDVKM. The CDR3 is made up of 13 amino acids. V dropped 6 bases and J dropped 2 bases, with 9 bases sitting between them.

This clone occurred once. The rearrangement joins TRBV3-1 (or the pseudogene TRBV3-2) to TRBJ2-7; weak D call: TRBD1 (6 bases). Germline V CDR1 and CDR2: LGHDT, YNNKEL (reference sequence). The CDR3 has 15 residues. V was trimmed by 1 base and J by 4 bases, leaving 14 bases between them. The CDR3 protein is CASSQGGGRIYEQYF. The DNA for the CDR3 is TGTGCCAGCAGCCAAGGTGGGGGCCGAATTTACGAGCAGTACTTC.

This rearrangement joins TRBV5-6 to TRBJ2-1; TRBD1 agrees at 8 bases. Germline lookup yields CDR1 SGHDT and CDR2 YYEEEE. Trimming took 3 bases from V and 1 from J; bases not matched to a gene: 6. This CDR3 is 16 amino acids long. The CDR3 sequence: CASSWMTGVSYNEQFF. The DNA for the CDR3 is TGTGCCAGCAGCTGGATGACAGGGGTTTCCTACAATGAGCAGTTCTTC. Drawing the rest from reference TRBV5-6 and TRBJ2-1, the complete variable domain is DAGVTQSPTHLIKTRGQQVTLRCSPKSGHDTVSWYQQALGQGPQFIFQYYEEEERQRGNFPDRFSGHQFPNYSSELNVNALLLGDSALYLCASSWMTGVSYNEQFFGPGTRLTVL.

J is TRBJ2-3 and V is TRBV11-2; TRBD2 is a possible D gene (7 bases). The CDR3 consists of 15 residues. Trimming pared 1 base from V and 5 bases from J, leaving 13 bases between. Germline loops: CDR1 SGHAT, CDR2 FQNNGV. CDR3 sequence (DNA): TGTGCCAGCAGCTTAGTGGGGGGGCCCCAAGATACGCAGTATTTT. Encoded protein: CASSLVGGPQDTQYF.

The rearrangement links TRBV6-1 to TRBJ2-2, with 7 bases identical to TRBD1. The J segment lost 7 bases and the V segment lost 1 base, leaving 6 bases of the junction unmatched. This CDR3 comprises 15 residues. Germline values: CDR1 MNHNS, CDR2 SASEGT. DNA for the CDR3: TGTGCCAGCAGTGAAGAACAGGGGTGGGGCGGGGAGCTGTTTTTT. Residues: CASSEEQGWGGELFF.

This CDR3 reads CASSIGDRGPRNQPQHF. As DNA, the CDR3 is TGTGCCAGTAGTATAGGGGACAGGGGGCCCCGCAATCAGCCCCAGCATTTT. The rearrangement joins TRBV19 to TRBJ1-5; 12 bases are a match to TRBD1. Germline CDR1 and CDR2: LNHDA and SQIVND (reference sequence). J lost 2 bases, V lost 1 base, and 3 bases had no gene match. The length of the CDR3 is 17 residues.

CDR3 nucleotide sequence: TGCGCCAGCAGCCATGCCCGTCCTGGGGAGAGGAACACTGAAGCTTTCTTT. This encodes CASSHARPGERNTEAFF. The V gene is TRBV4-3, the J gene TRBJ1-1, with D hard to call. Trimming left V 3 bases short and J 1 base short, with 18 bases between. In germline, CDR1 is LGHNA, CDR2 YSLEER. The CDR3 contains 17 residues.

The chain has TRBV12-3 or TRBV12-4 and TRBJ1-6, with D possibly matching TRBD1 (5 bases). V gave up 7 bases and J gave up 7 bases, with 11 bases separating them. The CDR3 totals 13 residues. DNA for the CDR3: TGTGCCAGCACCTCACAGGTCAATTCACCCCTCCACTTT. This translates into CASTSQVNSPLHF.

The CDR3 DNA sequence: TGTGCCAGTAGTATACGGACAGGGTTAGACTATGGCTACACCTTC. Translating it yields CASSIRTGLDYGYTF. The chain couples TRBV19 to TRBJ1-2; 8 positions agree with TRBD1. Germline lookup yields CDR1 LNHDA and CDR2 SQIVND (reference sequence). The ends lost 2 bases at V and 3 bases at J; junction bases unmatched: 5. The CDR3 totals 15 residues.

The chain links TRBV28 to TRBJ2-4; tentatively, D is TRBD2 (6 bases). The CDR3 consists of 15 residues. The V end lost 3 bases, the J end lost 0 bases, and 9 bases lay between the germline ends. CDR1 MDHEN and CDR2 SYDVKM come from the germline V gene. The CDR3 DNA is TGTGCCAGCAGTTTGGGGGGTGTAGCCAAAAACATTCAGTACTTC. Its translation is CASSLGGVAKNIQYF.

The gene calls are TRBV6-4 and TRBJ2-2; 8 bases are a match to TRBD1. Trimming took 6 bases from V and 3 from J; bases not matched to a gene: 3. CDR1 and CDR2 (germline): MRHNA, SNTAGT. The CDR3 is 14 residues long. The CDR3 DNA sequence: TGTGCCAGCAGACAGGGACAGGACACCGGGGAGCTGTTTTTT. The encoded protein is CASRQGQDTGELFF.

The rearrangement uses TRBV28 and TRBJ1-1, with D possibly matching TRBD1 (5 bases). This CDR3 spans 16 amino acids. The V gene lost 4 bases and the J gene lost 6 bases, with 21 bases spanning the gap. Germline V gene data show CDR1 as MDHEN and CDR2 as SYDVKM. The CDR3 here is CASSSRGGWGRAEAFF. CDR3 nucleotide sequence: TGTGCCAGCAGTTCAAGAGGTGGTTGGGGGAGGGCTGAAGCTTTCTTT.

J is TRBJ1-4 and V is TRBV5-6; D call uncertain. Germline V gene data show CDR1 as SGHDT and CDR2 as YYEEEE. Trimming removed 1 base from V and 6 bases from J, with 13 bases in between. CDR3 length: 15 amino acids. CDR3 DNA sequence: TGTGCCAGCAGCTTGATCAGAGGAGACCATGAAAAACTGTTTTTT. Translated: CASSLIRGDHEKLFF.

The chain links TRBV30 to TRBJ2-1; 7 positions match TRBD2. Germline V gene lookup returns CDR1 GTSNPN and CDR2 SVGIG (reference sequence). This CDR3 is 17 amino acids long. Trimming cost V 4 bases and J 0 bases; bases outside gene matches: 12. The CDR3: CAWTEGSSGFSYNEQFF. In DNA form, the CDR3 reads TGTGCCTGGACCGAGGGGTCTAGCGGATTCTCCTACAATGAGCAGTTCTTC.

The CDR3 DNA reads as TGTGCCACCGGTAGGGGGAATGAGCAGTTCTTC. Residues: CATGRGNEQFF. The chain joins TRBV24-1 to TRBJ2-1, with D maybe TRBD1 (6 bases). CDR3 size: 11 residues. CDR1 and CDR2 from the germline V gene are KGHDR and SFDVKD. V was pared by 9 bases and J by 7 bases, with 9 bases between.

This sequence joins TRBV5-6 and TRBJ1-4; TRBD1 agrees at 11 bases. This CDR3 is built from 16 residues. Germline loops: CDR1 SGHDT, CDR2 YYEEEE. V lost 0 bases, J lost 7 bases, and 5 bases stayed unmatched. The CDR3 DNA reads as TGTGCCAGCAGCTTGGGGGACAGGGGGAGTAGTGAAAAACTGTTTTTT. Its translation is CASSLGDRGSSEKLFF.

The chain joins TRBV5-1 to TRBJ1-1; maybe TRBD1 (5 bases). Trimming took off 4 bases at V and 0 bases at J, with 7 bases between the two ends. This CDR3 is built from 13 residues. From germline, CDR1 is SGHRS and CDR2 YFSETQ. The CDR3: CASSTTVNTEAFF. DNA of the CDR3: TGCGCCAGCAGCACGACAGTGAACACTGAAGCTTTCTTT.

This sequence joins TRBV7-2 and TRBJ2-3; D possibly corresponds to TRBD2 (5 bases). The CDR3 is made up of 16 amino acids. V gave up 4 bases and J gave up 0 bases, with 14 bases separating them. The germline V gene encodes CDR1 SGHTA and CDR2 FQGNSA. In DNA, the CDR3 is TGTGCCAGCAGCTCCCAACGGGGAAAGAGCACAGATACGCAGTATTTT. This encodes CASSSQRGKSTDTQYF.

CDR3 nucleotide sequence: TGTGCCAGCAGTTTGCGGGGTGAAAAACTGTTTTTT. Translating it yields CASSLRGEKLFF. This sequence joins TRBV28 and TRBJ1-4, with D unclear. Germline loops: CDR1 MDHEN, CDR2 SYDVKM. V dropped 3 bases and J dropped 7 bases, with 6 bases sitting between them. The CDR3 is 12 amino acids.

The chain is built from TRBV19 and TRBJ1-4; D remains unclear. Deletions cut 4 bases from V and 8 bases from J, with 17 bases between. This CDR3 spans 15 amino acids. CDR1 LNHDA and CDR2 SQIVND come from the germline V gene (reference sequence). CDR3 residues: CASSRGYTTTEKLFF. DNA for the CDR3: TGTGCCAGTAGTAGAGGATACACCACCACAGAAAAACTGTTTTTT. Together with reference TRBV19 and TRBJ1-4, the CDR3 gives the full variable domain: DGGITQSPKYLFRKEGQNVTLSCEQNLNHDAMYWYRQDPGQGLRLIYYSQIVNDFQKGDIAEGYSVSREKKESFPLTVTSAQKNPTAFYLCASSRGYTTTEKLFFGSGTQLSVL.